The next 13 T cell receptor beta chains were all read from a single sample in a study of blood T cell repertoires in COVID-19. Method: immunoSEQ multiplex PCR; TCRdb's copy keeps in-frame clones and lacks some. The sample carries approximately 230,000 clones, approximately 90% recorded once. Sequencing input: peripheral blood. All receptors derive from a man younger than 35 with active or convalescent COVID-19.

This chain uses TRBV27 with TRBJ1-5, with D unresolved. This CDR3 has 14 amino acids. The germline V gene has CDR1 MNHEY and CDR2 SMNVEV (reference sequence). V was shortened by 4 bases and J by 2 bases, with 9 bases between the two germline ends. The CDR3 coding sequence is TGTGCCAGCAGTTCTGCCCCGGGCAATCAGCCCCAGCATTTT. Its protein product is CASSSAPGNQPQHF.

The CDR3: CASSSTKGLNKTDTQYF. The CDR3 DNA sequence: TGTGCCAGCAGCTCTACCAAGGGGCTAAACAAAACAGATACGCAGTATTTT. V usage is TRBV21-1 and J usage is TRBJ2-3; the table's D call of TRBD1 was not tested on the DNA. TRBV21-1 is noted as a pseudogene. The length of the CDR3 is 17 residues.

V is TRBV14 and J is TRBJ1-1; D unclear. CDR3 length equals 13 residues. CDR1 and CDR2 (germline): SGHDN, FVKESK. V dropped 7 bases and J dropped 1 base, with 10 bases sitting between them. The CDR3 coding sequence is TGTGCCAGCACCCGCTGGCAGAACACTGAAGCTTTCTTT. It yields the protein CASTRWQNTEAFF. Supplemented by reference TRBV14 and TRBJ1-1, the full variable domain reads EAGVTQFPSHSVIEKGQTVTLRCDPISGHDNLYWYRRVMGKEIKFLLHFVKESKQDESGMPNNRFLAERTGGTYSTLKVQPAELEDSGVYFCASTRWQNTEAFFGQGTRLTVV.

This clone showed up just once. Written as DNA, the CDR3 is TGTGCCAGCAGCTTAGCCCCGGGGAAAGAAAAACTGTTTTTT. Translating it yields CASSLAPGKEKLFF. The V call is TRBV7-9, the J call TRBJ1-4; D unclear. Per germline, CDR1 SEHNR and CDR2 FQNEAQ (reference sequence). Trimming stripped 0 bases from V and 8 bases from J, with 10 bases between. The CDR3 sequence is 14 residues long.

The CDR3 sequence: CASSPNGLNTGELFF. The CDR3, as DNA: TGTGCCAGCTCACCAAATGGACTGAACACCGGGGAGCTGTTTTTT. The chain recombines TRBV18 with TRBJ2-2; weak D call: TRBD2 (5 bases). The V and J ends lost 2 bases and 1 base respectively, with 8 bases between them. This CDR3 contains 15 residues. Germline V lookup: CDR1 KGHSH, CDR2 LQKENI.

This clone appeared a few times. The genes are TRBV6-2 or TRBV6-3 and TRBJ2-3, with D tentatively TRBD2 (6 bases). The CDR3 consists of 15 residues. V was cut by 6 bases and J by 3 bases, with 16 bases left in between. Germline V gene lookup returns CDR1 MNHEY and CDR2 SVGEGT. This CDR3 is CASSRLASWTDTQYF. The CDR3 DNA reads TGTGCCAGCAGCCGTCTAGCGAGTTGGACAGATACGCAGTATTTT.

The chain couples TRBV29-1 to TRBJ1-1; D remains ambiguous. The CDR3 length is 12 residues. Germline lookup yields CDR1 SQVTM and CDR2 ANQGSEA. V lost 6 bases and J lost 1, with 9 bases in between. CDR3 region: CSVKPGNTEAFF. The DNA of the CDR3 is TGCAGCGTCAAACCAGGGAACACTGAAGCTTTCTTT.

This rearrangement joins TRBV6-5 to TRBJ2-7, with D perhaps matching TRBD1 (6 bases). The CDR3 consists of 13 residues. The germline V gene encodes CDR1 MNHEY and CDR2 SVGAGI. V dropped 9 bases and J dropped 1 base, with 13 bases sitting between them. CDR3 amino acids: CASSRDTSYEQYF. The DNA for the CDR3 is TGTGCCAGTAGCCGGGACACTTCCTACGAGCAGTACTTC.

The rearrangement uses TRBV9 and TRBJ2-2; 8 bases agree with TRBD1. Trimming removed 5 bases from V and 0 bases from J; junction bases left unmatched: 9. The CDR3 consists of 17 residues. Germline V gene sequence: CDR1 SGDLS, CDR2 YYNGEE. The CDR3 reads CASSVIRDRSNTGELFF. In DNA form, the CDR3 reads TGTGCCAGCAGTGTGATCCGGGACAGGTCGAACACCGGGGAGCTGTTTTTT.

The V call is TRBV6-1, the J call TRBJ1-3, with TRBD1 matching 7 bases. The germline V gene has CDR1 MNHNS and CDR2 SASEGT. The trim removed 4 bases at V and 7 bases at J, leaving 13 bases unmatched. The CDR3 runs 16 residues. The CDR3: CASSGKRTGLRNTIYF. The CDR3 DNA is TGTGCCAGCAGTGGAAAACGGACAGGTCTCCGGAACACCATATATTTT.

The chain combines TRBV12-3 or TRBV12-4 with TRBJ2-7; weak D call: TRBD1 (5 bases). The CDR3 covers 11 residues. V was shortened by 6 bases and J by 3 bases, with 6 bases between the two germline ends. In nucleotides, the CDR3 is TGTGCCAGCAGGGACAACTACGAGCAGTACTTC. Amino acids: CASRDNYEQYF.

The CDR3 loop is CATRGNAGEAFF. The CDR3 DNA follows: TGTGCCACCCGGGGGAATGCGGGTGAAGCTTTCTTT. The rearrangement joins TRBV6-5 to TRBJ1-1, with a possible D match to TRBD1 (5 bases). V lost 10 bases and J 7 bases, leaving 16 bases between the germline ends. The CDR3 sequence is 12 residues long. The germline gives CDR1 MNHEY, CDR2 SVGAGI.

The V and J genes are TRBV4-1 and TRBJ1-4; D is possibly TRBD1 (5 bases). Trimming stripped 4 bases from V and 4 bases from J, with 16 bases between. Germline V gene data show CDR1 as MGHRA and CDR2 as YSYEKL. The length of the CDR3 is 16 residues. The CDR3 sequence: CASSLFPDRFNEKLFF. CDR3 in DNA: TGCGCCAGCAGCCTTTTCCCCGACAGATTTAATGAAAAACTGTTTTTT.